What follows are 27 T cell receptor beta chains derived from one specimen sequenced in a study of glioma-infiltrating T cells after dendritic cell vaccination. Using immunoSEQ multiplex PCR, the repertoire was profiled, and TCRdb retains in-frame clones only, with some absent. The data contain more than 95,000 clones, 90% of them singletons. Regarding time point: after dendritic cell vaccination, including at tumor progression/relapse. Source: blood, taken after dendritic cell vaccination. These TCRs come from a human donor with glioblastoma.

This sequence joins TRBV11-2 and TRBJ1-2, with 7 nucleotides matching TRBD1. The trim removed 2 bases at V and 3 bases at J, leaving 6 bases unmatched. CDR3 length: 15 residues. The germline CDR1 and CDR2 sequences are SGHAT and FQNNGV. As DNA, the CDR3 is TGTGCCAGCAGCTTAACAGGGGACGCCTACTATGGCTACACCTTC. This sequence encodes CASSLTGDAYYGYTF.

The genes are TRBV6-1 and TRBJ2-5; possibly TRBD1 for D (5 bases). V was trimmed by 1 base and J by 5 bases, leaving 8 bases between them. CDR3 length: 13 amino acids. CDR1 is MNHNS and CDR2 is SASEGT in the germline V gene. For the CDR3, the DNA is TGTGCCAGCAGTGAAGACAGGATGGAGACCCAGTACTTC. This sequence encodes CASSEDRMETQYF.

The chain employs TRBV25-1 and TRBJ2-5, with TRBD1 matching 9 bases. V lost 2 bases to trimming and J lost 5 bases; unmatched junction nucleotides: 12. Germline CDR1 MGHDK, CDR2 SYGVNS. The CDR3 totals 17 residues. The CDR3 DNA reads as TGTGCCAGCAGTGAACTTCACCGGGACAGGGCATGGGAGACCCAGTACTTC. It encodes CASSELHRDRAWETQYF.

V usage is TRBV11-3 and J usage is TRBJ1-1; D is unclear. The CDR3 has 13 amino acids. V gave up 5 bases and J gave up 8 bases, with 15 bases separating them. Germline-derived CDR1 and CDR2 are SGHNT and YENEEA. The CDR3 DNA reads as TGTGCCAGCAGCCCGGGGATGGGCGACGAAGCTTTCTTT. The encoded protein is CASSPGMGDEAFF. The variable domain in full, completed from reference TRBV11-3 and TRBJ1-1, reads EAGVVQSPRYKIIEKKQPVAFWCNPISGHNTLYWYLQNLGQGPELLIRYENEEAVDDSQLPKDRFSAERLKGVDSTLKIQPAELGDSAVYLCASSPGMGDEAFFGQGTRLTVV.

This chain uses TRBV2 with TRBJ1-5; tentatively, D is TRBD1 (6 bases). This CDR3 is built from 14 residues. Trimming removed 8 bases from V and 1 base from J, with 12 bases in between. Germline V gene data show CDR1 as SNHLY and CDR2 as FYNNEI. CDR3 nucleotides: TGTGCCAGCCGCAAAGACAGGAGCAATCAGCCCCAGCATTTT. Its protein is CASRKDRSNQPQHF.

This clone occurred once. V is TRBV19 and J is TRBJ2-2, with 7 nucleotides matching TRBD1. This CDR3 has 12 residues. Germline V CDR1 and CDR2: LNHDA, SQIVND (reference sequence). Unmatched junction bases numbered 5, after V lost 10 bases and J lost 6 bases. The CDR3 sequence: CATNRGPGELFF. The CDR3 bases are TGTGCCACCAACAGGGGACCCGGGGAGCTGTTTTTT.

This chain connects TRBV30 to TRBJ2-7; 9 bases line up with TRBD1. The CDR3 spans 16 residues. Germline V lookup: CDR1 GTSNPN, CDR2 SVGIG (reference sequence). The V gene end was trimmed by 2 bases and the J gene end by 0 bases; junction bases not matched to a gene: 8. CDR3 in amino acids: CAWSTSLTGGSYEQYF. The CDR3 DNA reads TGTGCCTGGAGTACCTCGCTGACAGGGGGCTCCTACGAGCAGTACTTC.

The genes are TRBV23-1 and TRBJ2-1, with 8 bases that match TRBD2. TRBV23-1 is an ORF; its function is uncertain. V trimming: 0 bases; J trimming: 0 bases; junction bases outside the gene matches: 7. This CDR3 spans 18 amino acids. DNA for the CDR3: TGCGCCAGCAGTCAATCTCGGCTAGCGGGCGCCTCCTACAATGAGCAGTTCTTC. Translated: CASSQSRLAGASYNEQFF.

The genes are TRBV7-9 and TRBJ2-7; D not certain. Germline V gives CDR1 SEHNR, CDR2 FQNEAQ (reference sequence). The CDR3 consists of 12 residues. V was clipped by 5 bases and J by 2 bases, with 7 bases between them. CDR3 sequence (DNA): TGTGCCAGCAGCCCACATACCTACGAGCAGTACTTC. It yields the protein CASSPHTYEQYF.

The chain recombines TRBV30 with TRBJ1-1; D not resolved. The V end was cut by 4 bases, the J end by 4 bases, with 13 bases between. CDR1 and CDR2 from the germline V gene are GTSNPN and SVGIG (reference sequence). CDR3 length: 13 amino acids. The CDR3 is CAWNVQITTEAFF. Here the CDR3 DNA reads TGTGCCTGGAATGTACAGATCACCACTGAAGCTTTCTTT.

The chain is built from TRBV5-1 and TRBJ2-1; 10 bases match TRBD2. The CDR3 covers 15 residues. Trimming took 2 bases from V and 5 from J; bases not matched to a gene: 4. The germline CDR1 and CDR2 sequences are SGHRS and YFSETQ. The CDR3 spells CASSLGLADNNEQFF. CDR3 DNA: TGCGCCAGCAGCTTAGGACTAGCGGATAACAATGAGCAGTTCTTC.

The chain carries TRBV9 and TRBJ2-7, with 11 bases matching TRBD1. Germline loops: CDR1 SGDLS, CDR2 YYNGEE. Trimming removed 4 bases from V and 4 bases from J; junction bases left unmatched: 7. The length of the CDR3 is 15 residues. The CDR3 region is CASSLGQGATYEQYF. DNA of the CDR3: TGTGCCAGCAGCCTTGGACAGGGGGCAACATACGAGCAGTACTTC.

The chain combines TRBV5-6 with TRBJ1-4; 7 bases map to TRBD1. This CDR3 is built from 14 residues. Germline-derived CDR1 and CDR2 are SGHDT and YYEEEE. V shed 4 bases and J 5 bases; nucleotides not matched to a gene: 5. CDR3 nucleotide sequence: TGTGCCAGCAGCCTACGACAGGGCAATGAAAAACTGTTTTTT. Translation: CASSLRQGNEKLFF.

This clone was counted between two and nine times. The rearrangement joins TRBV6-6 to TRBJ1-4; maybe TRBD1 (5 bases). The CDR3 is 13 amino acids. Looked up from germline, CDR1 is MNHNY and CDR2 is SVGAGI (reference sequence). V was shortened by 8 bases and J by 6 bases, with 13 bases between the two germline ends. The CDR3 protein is CASLDSGDEKLFF. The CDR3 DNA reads TGTGCCAGCTTAGACAGTGGGGATGAAAAACTGTTTTTT.

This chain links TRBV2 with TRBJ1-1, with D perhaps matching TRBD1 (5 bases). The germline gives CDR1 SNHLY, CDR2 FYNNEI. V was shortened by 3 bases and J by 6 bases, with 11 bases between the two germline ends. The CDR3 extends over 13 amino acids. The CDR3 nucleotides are TGTGCCAGCAGTGAGGGTCAGGGTTCTGAAGCTTTCTTT. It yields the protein CASSEGQGSEAFF.

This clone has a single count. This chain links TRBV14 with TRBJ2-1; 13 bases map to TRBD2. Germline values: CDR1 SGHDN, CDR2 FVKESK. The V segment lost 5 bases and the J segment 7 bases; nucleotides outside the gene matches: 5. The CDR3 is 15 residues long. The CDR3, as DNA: TGTGCCAGCAGCACGCGGACTAGCGGGAGTAATGAGCAGTTCTTC. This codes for CASSTRTSGSNEQFF.

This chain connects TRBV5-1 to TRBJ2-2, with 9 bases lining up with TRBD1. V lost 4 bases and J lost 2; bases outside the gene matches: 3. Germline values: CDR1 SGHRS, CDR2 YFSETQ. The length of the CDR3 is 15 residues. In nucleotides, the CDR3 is TGCGCCAGCAGCGGGGGACAGGGTAACACCGGGGAGCTGTTTTTT. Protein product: CASSGGQGNTGELFF.

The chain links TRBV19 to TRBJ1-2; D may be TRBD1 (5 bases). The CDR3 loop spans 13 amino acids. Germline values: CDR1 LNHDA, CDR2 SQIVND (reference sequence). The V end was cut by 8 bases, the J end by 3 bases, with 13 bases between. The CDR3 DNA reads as TGTGCCAGTTCCCCCGGGGGGGACTATGGCTACACCTTC. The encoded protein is CASSPGGDYGYTF.

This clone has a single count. CDR3 sequence reads: CASSVNRGDEAFF. Here the CDR3 DNA reads TGTGCCAGCAGCGTAAACAGGGGTGATGAAGCTTTCTTT. The rearrangement links TRBV7-3 to TRBJ1-1; TRBD1 matches 7 bases. V lost 5 bases, J lost 7 bases, and 7 bases stayed unmatched. CDR1 is SGHTA, CDR2 FQGTGA, per germline. The CDR3 runs to 13 residues.

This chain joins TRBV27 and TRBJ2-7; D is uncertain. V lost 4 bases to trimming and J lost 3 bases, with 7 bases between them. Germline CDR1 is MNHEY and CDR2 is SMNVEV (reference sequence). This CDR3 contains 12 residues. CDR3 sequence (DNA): TGTGCCAGCAGTTCCGGAGTCTACGAGCAGTACTTC. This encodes CASSSGVYEQYF.

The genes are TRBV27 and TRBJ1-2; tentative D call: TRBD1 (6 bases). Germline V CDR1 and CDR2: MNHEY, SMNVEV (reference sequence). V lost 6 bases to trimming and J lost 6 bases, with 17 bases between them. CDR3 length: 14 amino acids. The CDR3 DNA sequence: TGTGCCAGCAGGCCGGGCGGGGGGCTGAATGGCTACACCTTC. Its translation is CASRPGGGLNGYTF.

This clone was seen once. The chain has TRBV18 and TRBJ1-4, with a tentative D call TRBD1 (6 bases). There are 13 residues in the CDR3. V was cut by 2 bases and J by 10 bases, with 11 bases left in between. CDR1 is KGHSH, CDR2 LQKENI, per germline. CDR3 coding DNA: TGTGCCAGCTCACCAGGGGGCAGGGTAAAACTGTTTTTT. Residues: CASSPGGRVKLFF.

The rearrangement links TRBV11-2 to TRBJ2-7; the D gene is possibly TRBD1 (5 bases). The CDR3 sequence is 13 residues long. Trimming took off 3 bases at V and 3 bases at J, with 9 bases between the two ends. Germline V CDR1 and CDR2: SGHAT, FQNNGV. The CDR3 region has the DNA TGTGCCAGCAGCTTTTACAGGAGCTACGAGCAGTACTTC. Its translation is CASSFYRSYEQYF.

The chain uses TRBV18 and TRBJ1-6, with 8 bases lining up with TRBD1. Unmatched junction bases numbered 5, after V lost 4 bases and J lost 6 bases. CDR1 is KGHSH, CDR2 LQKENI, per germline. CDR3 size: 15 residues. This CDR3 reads CASSLGQGPNSPLHF. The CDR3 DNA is TGTGCCAGCTCACTAGGACAGGGTCCTAATTCACCCCTCCACTTT. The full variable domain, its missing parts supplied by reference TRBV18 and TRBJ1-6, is NAGVMQNPRHLVRRRGQEARLRCSPMKGHSHVYWYRQLPEEGLKFMVYLQKENIIDESGMPKERFSAEFPKEGPSILRIQQVVRGDSAAYFCASSLGQGPNSPLHFGNGTRLTVT.

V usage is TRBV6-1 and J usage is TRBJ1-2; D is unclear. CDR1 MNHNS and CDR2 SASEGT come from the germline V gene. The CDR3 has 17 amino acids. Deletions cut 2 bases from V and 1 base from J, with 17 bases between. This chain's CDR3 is CASSEYLSPGFNYGYTF. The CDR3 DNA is TGTGCCAGCAGTGAATATCTCTCTCCCGGGTTTAACTATGGCTACACCTTC.

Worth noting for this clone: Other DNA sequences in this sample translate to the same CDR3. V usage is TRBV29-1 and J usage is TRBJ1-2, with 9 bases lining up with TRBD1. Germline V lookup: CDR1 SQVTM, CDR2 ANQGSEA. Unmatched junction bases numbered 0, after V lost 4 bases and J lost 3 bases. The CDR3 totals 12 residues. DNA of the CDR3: TGCAGCGTTGGACAGGGGGACTATGGCTACACCTTC. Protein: CSVGQGDYGYTF.

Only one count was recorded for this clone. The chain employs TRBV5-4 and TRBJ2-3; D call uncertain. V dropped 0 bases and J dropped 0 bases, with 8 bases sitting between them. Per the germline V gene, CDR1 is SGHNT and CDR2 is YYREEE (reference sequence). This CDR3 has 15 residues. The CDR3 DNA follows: TGTGCCAGCAGCTTGGCTGCGACTAGCACAGATACGCAGTATTTT. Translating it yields CASSLAATSTDTQYF. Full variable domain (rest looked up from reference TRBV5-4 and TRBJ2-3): ETGVTQSPTHLIKTRGQQVTLRCSSQSGHNTVSWYQQALGQGPQFIFQYYREEENGRGNFPPRFSGLQFPNYSSELNVNALELDDSALYLCASSLAATSTDTQYFGPGTRLTVL.